The rows below give T cell receptor beta chains drawn from one sample of a study of PD-L1 blockade in urothelial cancer. Sequenced by immunoSEQ multiplex PCR; TCRdb stores in-frame clones only, minus some. The sample lists over 100,000 clones; less than 95% were seen once. This sample comprised PBMCs, obtained around atezolizumab (anti-PD-L1) treatment. Receptor source: a man in his sixties with urothelial cancer. Each CDR3 is given with its conserved first and last residue. Each record gives: clone size, V gene, J gene, CDR3 protein. For some rows the clone size is stated as once, few or many, or as a class when expanded; others skip it.

abundance: -
v_gene: TRBV4-1
j_gene: TRBJ1-3
CDR3aa: CASSQAGTGGYTIYF

abundance: few
v_gene: TRBV2
j_gene: TRBJ1-1
CDR3aa: CASTSWGVPENTEAFF

abundance: -
v_gene: TRBV4-2
j_gene: TRBJ2-1
CDR3aa: CASSQLAGGSSYNEQFF

abundance: -
v_gene: TRBV4-2
j_gene: TRBJ1-6
CDR3aa: CASSQEYLAQGDSPLHF

abundance: -
v_gene: TRBV6-5
j_gene: TRBJ2-3
CDR3aa: CASSPDRVNPYF

abundance: once
v_gene: TRBV5-1
j_gene: TRBJ2-4
CDR3aa: CASKAGGSDPNIQYF

abundance: -
v_gene: TRBV28
j_gene: TRBJ1-5
CDR3aa: CATDRTGDNQPQHF

abundance: -
v_gene: TRBV27
j_gene: TRBJ1-1
CDR3aa: CASSLVEGNTEAFF

abundance: -
v_gene: TRBV5-4
j_gene: TRBJ2-7
CDR3aa: CASSLAVWGRYEQYF

abundance: few
v_gene: TRBV7-9
j_gene: TRBJ1-2
CDR3aa: CASSPPIDRTYGYTF